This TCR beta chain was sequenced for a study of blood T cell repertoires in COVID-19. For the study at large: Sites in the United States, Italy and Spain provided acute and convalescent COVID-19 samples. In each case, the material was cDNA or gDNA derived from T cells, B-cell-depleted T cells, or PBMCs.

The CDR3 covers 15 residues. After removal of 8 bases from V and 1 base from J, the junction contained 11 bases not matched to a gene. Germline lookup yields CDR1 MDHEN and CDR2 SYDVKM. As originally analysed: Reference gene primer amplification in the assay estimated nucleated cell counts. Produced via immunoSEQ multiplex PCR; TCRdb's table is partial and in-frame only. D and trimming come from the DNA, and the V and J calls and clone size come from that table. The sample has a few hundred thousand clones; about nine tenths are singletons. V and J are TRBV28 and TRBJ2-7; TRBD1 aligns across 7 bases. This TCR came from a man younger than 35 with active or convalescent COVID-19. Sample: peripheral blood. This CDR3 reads CASFGFRDSSYEQYF. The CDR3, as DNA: TGTGCCAGCTTTGGATTCCGGGACAGTTCCTACGAGCAGTACTTC.